The present T cell receptor beta chain was sequenced within a study of blood T cell repertoires in COVID-19. About the research overall: COVID-19 samples collected from the United States, Italy and Spain covered acute and convalescent phases. Sources were T cells, B-cell-depleted T cells, or PBMCs; the material itself was cDNA or gDNA.

TCRdb's copy holds only in-frame clones and misses some; the assay was immunoSEQ multiplex PCR. This sample has about 150,000 clones; 90% occur once, and the top ten carry nearly 0.55%. Germline loops: CDR1 SEHNR, CDR2 FQNEAQ (reference sequence). Trimming removed 5 bases at V and 0 bases at J, with 19 bases between. The CDR3 extends over 17 amino acids. The TCR sequence derives from a man in his fifties or sixties with acute or convalescent COVID-19. Specimen: peripheral blood. This chain joins TRBV7-9 and TRBJ1-1; possibly TRBD1 for D (6 bases). The chain's CDR3 is CASSPRTATDMNTEAFF. CDR3 nucleotides: TGTGCCAGCAGCCCCAGGACAGCAACCGATATGAACACTGAAGCTTTCTTT.